The 31 T cell receptor beta chains below come from one sample, sequenced in a study of blood T cell repertoires in COVID-19. Sequenced by immunoSEQ multiplex PCR; TCRdb stores in-frame clones only, minus some. The table has about 200,000 clones, roughly 88% seen once. The specimen was peripheral blood. All receptors derive from a man aged 45-60 years with COVID-19, enrolled during active disease.

The chain employs TRBV9 and TRBJ2-3; 10 nucleotides line up with TRBD2. CDR1 and CDR2 (germline): SGDLS, YYNGEE. V trimming: 3 bases; J trimming: 5 bases; junction bases outside the gene matches: 6. The CDR3 consists of 15 residues. CDR3 sequence reads: CASSAGLAVRDTQYF. CDR3 nucleotides: TGTGCCAGCAGCGCAGGACTAGCGGTGAGAGATACGCAGTATTTT. The full variable domain, rest sourced from reference TRBV9 and TRBJ2-3, is DSGVTQTPKHLITATGQRVTLRCSPRSGDLSVYWYQQSLDQGLQFLIQYYNGEERAKGNILERFSAQQFPDLHSELNLSSLELGDSALYFCASSAGLAVRDTQYFGPGTRLTVL.

This chain connects TRBV20-1 to TRBJ2-5, with D unclear. V shed 6 bases and J shed 2 bases, with 7 bases lying between them. Germline V lookup: CDR1 DFQATT, CDR2 SNEGSKA (reference sequence). The CDR3 loop spans 11 amino acids. Here the CDR3 reads CSATKQETQYF. Here the CDR3 DNA reads TGCAGTGCCACAAAGCAAGAGACCCAGTACTTC.

This clone was seen a single time. The chain has TRBV2 and TRBJ2-1, with D possibly TRBD1 on 5 matching bases. The germline V and J ends were trimmed by 5 bases and 6 bases, with 8 bases remaining between them. The V gene's germline CDR1 is SNHLY and CDR2 FYNNEI. This CDR3 has 12 residues. The chain's CDR3 is CASSSGPNEQFF. The CDR3 DNA follows: TGTGCCAGCAGTTCAGGGCCCAATGAGCAGTTCTTC.

This clone appeared once. V is TRBV7-2 and J is TRBJ2-4, with D perhaps matching TRBD2 (5 bases). The CDR3 is made up of 17 amino acids. In germline, CDR1 is SGHTA, CDR2 FQGNSA. With 0 bases removed from V and 0 bases from J, the gap between germline ends came to 12 bases. CDR3 bases: TGTGCCAGCAGCTTAGCGCTAGACTATTCAGCCAAAAACATTCAGTACTTC. Translation: CASSLALDYSAKNIQYF.

This clone has more than one count but fewer than ten. The chain couples TRBV10-2 to TRBJ2-7, with 8 bases that match TRBD2. The CDR3 is 15 amino acids. V lost 4 bases to trimming and J lost 2 bases; unmatched junction nucleotides: 7. Germline V lookup: CDR1 WSHSY, CDR2 SAAADI. CDR3 protein: CASSALSSGTYEQYF. For the CDR3, the DNA is TGCGCCAGCAGTGCCCTGAGTAGCGGGACCTACGAGCAGTACTTC.

The genes are TRBV7-3 and TRBJ2-1; 8 positions match TRBD2. From germline, CDR1 is SGHTA and CDR2 FQGTGA. The CDR3 totals 18 residues. The J segment lost 1 base and the V segment lost 1 base, leaving 9 bases of the junction unmatched. The CDR3: CASSLMPPGLGSYNEQFF. The DNA for the CDR3 is TGTGCCAGCAGCTTAATGCCCCCGGGACTAGGGTCCTACAATGAGCAGTTCTTC.

The rearrangement joins TRBV7-3 to TRBJ2-3; D is ambiguous. Germline-derived CDR1 and CDR2 are SGHTA and FQGTGA. The V and J ends lost 2 bases and 1 base respectively, with 13 bases between them. The CDR3 is made up of 16 amino acids. CDR3 residues: CASSLFGMGRTDTQYF. For the CDR3, the DNA is TGTGCCAGCAGCTTATTCGGTATGGGCCGCACAGATACGCAGTATTTT. Based on the CDR3 plus reference TRBV7-3 and TRBJ2-3, the full variable domain is GAGVSQTPSNKVTEKGKYVELRCDPISGHTALYWYRQSLGQGPEFLIYFQGTGAADDSGLPNDRFFAVRPEGSVSTLKIQRTERGDSAVYLCASSLFGMGRTDTQYFGPGTRLTVL.

The chain is built from TRBV5-1 and TRBJ2-1, with 7 bases aligning to TRBD1. V dropped 4 bases and J dropped 6; count of bases not matched to a gene: 16. Germline loops: CDR1 SGHRS, CDR2 YFSETQ. This CDR3 is 17 amino acids long. CDR3 amino acids: CASSPYEGAIGSNEQFF. DNA for the CDR3: TGCGCCAGCAGCCCCTACGAGGGGGCGATAGGATCCAATGAGCAGTTCTTC. Drawing the rest from reference TRBV5-1 and TRBJ2-1, the complete variable domain is KAGVTQTPRYLIKTRGQQVTLSCSPISGHRSVSWYQQTPGQGLQFLFEYFSETQRNKGNFPGRFSGRQFSNSRSEMNVSTLELGDSALYLCASSPYEGAIGSNEQFFGPGTRLTVL.

This clone was recorded only once. V and J are TRBV5-5 and TRBJ2-4; a possible D gene is TRBD1 (6 bases). From germline, CDR1 is SGHKS and CDR2 YYEKEE (reference sequence). Trimming shortened V by 7 bases and J by 9 bases, and 23 bases separated the two germline ends. The CDR3 spans 15 residues. This chain's CDR3 is CASGSNVWGRGIQYF. In DNA, the CDR3 is TGTGCCAGCGGATCCAACGTCTGGGGGCGAGGCATTCAGTACTTC. Drawing the rest from reference TRBV5-5 and TRBJ2-4, the complete variable domain is DAGVTQSPTHLIKTRGQQVTLRCSPISGHKSVSWYQQVLGQGPQFIFQYYEKEERGRGNFPDRFSARQFPNYSSELNVNALLLGDSALYLCASGSNVWGRGIQYFGAGTRLSVL.

The chain couples TRBV11-2 to TRBJ2-1; D not resolved. Germline V gene data show CDR1 as SGHAT and CDR2 as FQNNGV. This CDR3 contains 14 residues. With 0 bases removed from V and 6 bases from J, the gap between germline ends came to 9 bases. The CDR3 region has the DNA TGTGCCAGCAGCTTAGATTTCATGCGCAATGAGCAGTTCTTC. Amino acids: CASSLDFMRNEQFF.

This rearrangement joins TRBV5-5 to TRBJ1-5; perhaps TRBD1 as D (5 bases). Trimming cost V 0 bases and J 2 bases, with 12 bases left between them. Germline CDR1 is SGHKS and CDR2 is YYEKEE (reference sequence). This CDR3 is built from 16 residues. In DNA form, the CDR3 reads TGTGCCAGCAGCTTGGGTGCGGGGGGTGGCAATCAGCCCCAGCATTTT. Translation: CASSLGAGGGNQPQHF.

The chain links TRBV19 to TRBJ2-7; the match to TRBD2 covers 9 bases. V lost 6 bases, J lost 4 bases, and 4 bases stayed unmatched. The length of the CDR3 is 13 residues. The germline gives CDR1 LNHDA, CDR2 SQIVND (reference sequence). DNA for the CDR3: TGTGCCAGTAGGCCGACTAGCGGATACGAGCAGTACTTC. Amino acids: CASRPTSGYEQYF.

The chain joins TRBV29-1 to TRBJ1-2, with 7 bases lining up with TRBD1. After removal of 2 bases from V and 7 bases from J, the junction contained 13 bases not matched to a gene. The CDR3 has 15 amino acids. CDR1 and CDR2 from the germline V gene are SQVTM and ANQGSEA. In nucleotides, the CDR3 is TGCAGCGTTGAACAACAGGGGAGGATGTTTGTTGGCTACACCTTC. Protein: CSVEQQGRMFVGYTF. The full variable domain, completed using reference TRBV29-1 and TRBJ1-2, is SAVISQKPSRDICQRGTSLTIQCQVDSQVTMMFWYRQQPGQSLTLIATANQGSEATYESGFVIDKFPISRPNLTFSTLTVSNMSPEDSSIYLCSVEQQGRMFVGYTFGSGTRLTVV.

The chain couples TRBV5-1 to TRBJ2-1; tentative D call: TRBD1 (6 bases). This CDR3 has 15 amino acids. V dropped 3 bases and J dropped 0 bases, with 10 bases sitting between them. Germline loops: CDR1 SGHRS, CDR2 YFSETQ. This CDR3 is CASSWDISSYNEQFF. CDR3 bases: TGCGCCAGCAGCTGGGACATTTCCTCCTACAATGAGCAGTTCTTC.

In this sample, this clone turned up a few times. This sequence joins TRBV4-2 and TRBJ2-7, with no clear D. There are 14 residues in the CDR3. The V gene's germline CDR1 is LGHNA and CDR2 YNFKEQ. Trimming removed 0 bases from V and 1 base from J, with 7 bases in between. The DNA of the CDR3 is TGTGCCAGCAGCCAAGACGGCGGTTCCTACGAGCAGTACTTC. Translation: CASSQDGGSYEQYF.

The V and J genes are TRBV27 and TRBJ1-5; maybe TRBD1 (5 bases). CDR1 MNHEY and CDR2 SMNVEV come from the germline V gene (reference sequence). The CDR3 has 14 residues. V gave up 6 bases and J gave up 6 bases, with 15 bases separating them. This CDR3 is CASSPASGAQPQHF. As DNA, the CDR3 is TGTGCCAGCAGCCCCGCGTCTGGGGCTCAGCCCCAGCATTTT.

This clone appeared a single time. The chain employs TRBV7-9 and TRBJ1-1; weak D call: TRBD1 (5 bases). This CDR3 region has 15 residues. V was shortened by 1 base and J by 6 bases, with 15 bases between the two germline ends. Germline CDR1 is SEHNR and CDR2 is FQNEAQ (reference sequence). The CDR3 here is CASSLVQRDRAEAFF. CDR3 nucleotide sequence: TGTGCCAGCAGCTTAGTACAGCGGGACCGGGCTGAAGCTTTCTTT.

V usage is TRBV4-1 and J usage is TRBJ1-6; TRBD1 aligns across 7 bases. V shed 8 bases, J shed 5 bases, and the junction held 15 bases outside the gene matches. This CDR3 has 17 residues. The germline CDR1 and CDR2 sequences are MGHRA and YSYEKL. As DNA, the CDR3 is TGCGCCAGCCGCATGACAGGGTTACTCCCGAATAATTCACCCCTCCACTTT. Protein product: CASRMTGLLPNNSPLHF.

The chain has TRBV30 and TRBJ1-2; 10 nucleotides align to TRBD1. The CDR3 runs 15 residues. Germline CDR1 reads GTSNPN; CDR2 reads SVGIG (reference sequence). Trimming cost V 4 bases and J 4 bases; bases outside gene matches: 9. CDR3 region: CAWTQPGQGSYGYTF. CDR3 sequence (DNA): TGTGCCTGGACCCAACCGGGACAGGGGAGCTATGGCTACACCTTC.

The CDR3 sequence is CASSPPGGSADTQYF. The CDR3 region has the DNA TGTGCCAGCAGCCCCCCCGGGGGATCGGCAGATACGCAGTATTTT. The rearrangement links TRBV5-4 to TRBJ2-3, with D maybe TRBD2 (6 bases). The V gene lost 4 bases and the J gene lost 4 bases, with 16 bases spanning the gap. Germline assignment: CDR1 SGHNT and CDR2 YYREEE (reference sequence). This CDR3 is built from 15 residues.

The chain uses TRBV6-5 and TRBJ2-7; 9 positions match TRBD1. This CDR3 spans 13 amino acids. Trimming at V came to 4 bases and at J to 5 bases, leaving 3 bases not matched to a gene. CDR1 is MNHEY and CDR2 is SVGAGI in the germline V gene. The CDR3 coding sequence is TGTGCCAGCAGTTTTAACAGGGGGCACGAGCAGTACTTC. It encodes CASSFNRGHEQYF.

J is TRBJ1-5 and V is TRBV2; TRBD1 aligns across 7 bases. Per the germline V gene, CDR1 is SNHLY and CDR2 is FYNNEI. The ends lost 3 bases at V and 10 bases at J; junction bases unmatched: 15. This CDR3 is 16 amino acids long. DNA for the CDR3: TGTGCCAGCAGTGATTTACCGGGACAGAGACTTCCACCCCAGCATTTT. Protein product: CASSDLPGQRLPPQHF.

This rearrangement joins TRBV5-6 to TRBJ2-5; 10 bases map to TRBD2. Germline loops: CDR1 SGHDT, CDR2 YYEEEE. The V and J ends lost 0 bases and 5 bases, in that order; junction bases with no gene match: 10. CDR3 length equals 17 residues. The CDR3 reads CASSLARLAGEVETQYF. In nucleotides, the CDR3 is TGTGCCAGCAGCTTGGCCCGGCTAGCGGGAGAGGTGGAGACCCAGTACTTC.

The V call is TRBV6-5, the J call TRBJ1-2; 9 bases match TRBD1. The J segment lost 8 bases and the V segment lost 0 bases, leaving 4 bases of the junction unmatched. Germline loops: CDR1 MNHEY, CDR2 SVGAGI. The CDR3 runs to 14 residues. The CDR3 here is CASSYSRQGGGYTF. Here the CDR3 DNA reads TGTGCCAGCAGTTACTCGAGACAGGGGGGCGGCTACACCTTC.

The chain recombines TRBV11-1 with TRBJ1-6; 9 nucleotides align to TRBD1. The CDR3 has 15 residues. Germline CDR1 SGHAT, CDR2 FQDESV (reference sequence). V lost 1 base, J lost 6 bases, and 1 base stayed unmatched. The CDR3 DNA sequence: TGTGCCAGCAGCTTAGAACAGGGGGCTAATTCACCCCTCCACTTT. Translated: CASSLEQGANSPLHF.

This rearrangement joins TRBV7-8 to TRBJ2-7, with no clear D. Germline CDR1 and CDR2: SGHVS and FQNEAQ. V lost 1 base, J lost 4 bases, and 14 bases lay in between. The CDR3 loop spans 15 amino acids. The CDR3 loop reads CASSLVLVSLYEQYF. The DNA for the CDR3 is TGTGCCAGCAGCTTAGTGCTCGTCAGTTTATACGAGCAGTACTTC.

With regard to this clone: One end of the junction is discordant with germline, which a read error may explain. The chain joins TRBV13 to TRBJ1-2, with 12 bases aligning to TRBD1. The length of the CDR3 is 19 residues. The germline V gene encodes CDR1 PRHDT and CDR2 FYEKMQ (reference sequence). For the CDR3, the DNA is TGTGCCAGCAGCTTGGCCGATGGGACAGGGGGCCAAACGGAGGATGGTTACACCTTC. Encoded protein: CASSLADGTGGQTEDGYTF. The whole variable domain, remainder taken from reference TRBV13 and TRBJ1-2, is AAGVIQSPRHLIKEKRETATLKCYPIPRHDTVYWYQQGPGQDPQFLISFYEKMQSDKGSIPDRFSAQQFSDYHSELNMSSLELGDSALYFCASSLADGTGGQTEDGYTFGSGTRLTVV.

This clone has only one observation. This chain links TRBV6-5 with TRBJ2-1, with TRBD1 matching 12 bases. V gave up 1 base and J gave up 8 bases; unmatched junction bases: 6. The CDR3 length is 16 residues. Germline CDR1 reads MNHEY; CDR2 reads SVGAGI. The CDR3 reads CASSYYSGTGGDEQFF. The CDR3 DNA follows: TGTGCCAGCAGTTACTACTCCGGGACAGGGGGCGATGAGCAGTTCTTC.

The chain combines TRBV7-2 with TRBJ2-7; 7 bases match TRBD2. The trim removed 3 bases at V and 1 base at J, leaving 3 bases unmatched. Per germline, CDR1 SGHTA and CDR2 FQGNSA. CDR3 length: 14 amino acids. The CDR3 region has the DNA TGTGCCAGCAGCTTCGGGGGGATTTCCTACGAGCAGTACTTC. Translating gives CASSFGGISYEQYF. Drawing the rest from reference TRBV7-2 and TRBJ2-7, the complete variable domain is GAGVSQSPSNKVTEKGKDVELRCDPISGHTALYWYRQSLGQGLEFLIYFQGNSAPDKSGLPSDRFSAERTGGSVSTLTIQRTQQEDSAVYLCASSFGGISYEQYFGPGTRLTVT.

A word on this clone: This specimen includes other DNA sequences encoding the same CDR3. The rearrangement joins TRBV12-3 or TRBV12-4 to TRBJ2-7; D possibly corresponds to TRBD1 (5 bases). The V gene lost 5 bases and the J gene lost 4 bases, with 9 bases spanning the gap. The CDR3 is 12 amino acids. The CDR3 loop is CASSPDSYEQYF. The CDR3 DNA sequence: TGTGCCAGCAGTCCCGACAGTTACGAGCAGTACTTC.

The rearrangement links TRBV27 to TRBJ2-3, with 8 bases aligning to TRBD2. This CDR3 comprises 17 residues. With 4 bases clipped from V and 4 bases from J, the junction kept 13 bases outside the gene matches. Germline values: CDR1 MNHEY, CDR2 SMNVEV (reference sequence). The CDR3 spells CASSSQGTRMRSDTQYF. The CDR3 DNA reads as TGTGCCAGCAGTTCCCAGGGGACTAGGATGCGTTCAGATACGCAGTATTTT.